This T cell receptor (beta chain) was recorded in a study of shared clonotypes between healthy human individuals. The overall study: Per-donor plates numbered three CD4 naive, three CD4 memory, two CD8 naive and one CD8 memory.

Study-level points and caveats: It was the non-shared clonotypes that had lower generation probabilities than clonotypes shared by all four donors.

Regarding this clone: As yet, its antigen is unknown.

The CDR3 is made up of 14 amino acids. The V gene's germline CDR1 is SGHDT and CDR2 YYEEEE. Trimming left V 1 base short and J 3 bases short, with 10 bases between. Generated by immunoSEQ multiplex PCR, the TCRdb table keeps only in-frame clones and is missing some. Of roughly 700,000 clones listed, approximately 79% are singletons. The sequencing input was memory CD4+ T cells sorted from blood. The subset here: CD45RA-negative fraction. This sequence joins TRBV5-6 and TRBJ1-1; D is perhaps TRBD1 (5 bases). The origin of this receptor is a woman aged 30 to 39 in good health. CDR3 coding DNA: TGTGCCAGCAGCTTGAGGGGCAGGTACACTGAAGCTTTCTTT. It specifies CASSLRGRYTEAFF. The full variable domain, in which reference TRBV5-6 and TRBJ1-1 provide the parts outside the CDR3, is DAGVTQSPTHLIKTRGQQVTLRCSPKSGHDTVSWYQQALGQGPQFIFQYYEEEERQRGNFPDRFSGHQFPNYSSELNVNALLLGDSALYLCASSLRGRYTEAFFGQGTRLTVV.